Detailed here is one T cell receptor (beta chain). These data come from a study of blood T cell repertoires in COVID-19. Overall study context: The study drew acute and convalescent COVID-19 samples from the United States, Italy and Spain.

Authors' analysis steps: Amplified reference gene primers provided the basis for estimating nucleated cell counts. TCRdb's table, derived via immunoSEQ multiplex PCR, lists solely in-frame clones and lacks some. V, J and clone size were drawn from that table, and D and trimming were deduced from the DNA. The top ten clones hold roughly a tenth of a sample with roughly 140,000 clones, almost 90% of them seen once. The sample was peripheral blood. The source of this sequence is a man over 45 with active or convalescent COVID-19.

CDR3 residues: CASSPSGKPGNEQFF. Here the CDR3 DNA reads TGTGCCAGCAGCCCTAGCGGGAAACCCGGCAATGAGCAGTTCTTC. The genes are TRBV3-1 (or the pseudogene TRBV3-2) and TRBJ2-1; 9 positions agree with TRBD2. The CDR3 consists of 15 residues. Per the germline V gene, CDR1 is LGHDT and CDR2 is YNNKEL (reference sequence). Trimming cost V 4 bases and J 6 bases; bases outside gene matches: 7.